The entry below describes one T cell receptor beta chain. Its antigen remains unidentified. The use of a sample-barcoded 5' primer and a J-beta primer mix characterized a second PCR of about 7 to 12 cycles. Via MiXCR, TCRdb re-called the 5' RACE reads, giving one row per CDR3 protein. The table shows almost 1 million distinct CDR3 sequences, with about 53% occurring only once. This record belongs to a study of blood T cells in healthy people across ages. Study-level findings and limits: Observed TCR beta diversity per million T cells went down as age went up. This fall followed a roughly linear course with age.

Individuals who donated were healthy Caucasians from Russia aged roughly 6 to 95. Sequenced: blood. The source of this sequence is a woman in her sixties in good health.

The chain's CDR3 is CASSHPKGKSTASGANVLTF. For the CDR3, the DNA is TGCGCCAGCAGCCACCCCAAGGGCAAGTCAACGGCATCTGGGGCCAACGTCCTGACTTTC. V gene TRBV4-3 combines with J gene TRBJ2-6; D ambiguous. Germline assignment: CDR1 LGHNA and CDR2 YSLEER. Trimming removed 3 bases from V and 1 base from J, with 22 bases in between. The CDR3 spans 20 residues.